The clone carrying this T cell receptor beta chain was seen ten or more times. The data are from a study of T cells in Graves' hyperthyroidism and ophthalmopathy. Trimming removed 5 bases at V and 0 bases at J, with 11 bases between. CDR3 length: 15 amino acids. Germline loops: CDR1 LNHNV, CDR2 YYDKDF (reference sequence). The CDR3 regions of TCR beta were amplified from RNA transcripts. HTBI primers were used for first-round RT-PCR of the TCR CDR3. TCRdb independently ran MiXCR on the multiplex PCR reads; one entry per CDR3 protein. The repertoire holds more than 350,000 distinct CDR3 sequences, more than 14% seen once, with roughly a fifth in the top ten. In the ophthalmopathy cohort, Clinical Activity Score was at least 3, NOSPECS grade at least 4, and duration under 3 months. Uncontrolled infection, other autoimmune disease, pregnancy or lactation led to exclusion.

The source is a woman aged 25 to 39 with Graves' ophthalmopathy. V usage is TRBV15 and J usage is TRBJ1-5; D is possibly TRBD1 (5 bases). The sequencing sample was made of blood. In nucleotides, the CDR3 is TGTGCCACCAGCCGTGACAGAAATAGCAATCAGCCCCAGCATTTT. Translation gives CATSRDRNSNQPQHF. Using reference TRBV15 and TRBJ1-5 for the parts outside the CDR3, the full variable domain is DAMVIQNPRYQVTQFGKPVTLSCSQTLNHNVMYWYQQKSSQAPKLLFHYYDKDFNNEADTPDNFQSRRPNTSFCFLDIRSPGLGDTAMYLCATSRDRNSNQPQHFGDGTRLSIL.